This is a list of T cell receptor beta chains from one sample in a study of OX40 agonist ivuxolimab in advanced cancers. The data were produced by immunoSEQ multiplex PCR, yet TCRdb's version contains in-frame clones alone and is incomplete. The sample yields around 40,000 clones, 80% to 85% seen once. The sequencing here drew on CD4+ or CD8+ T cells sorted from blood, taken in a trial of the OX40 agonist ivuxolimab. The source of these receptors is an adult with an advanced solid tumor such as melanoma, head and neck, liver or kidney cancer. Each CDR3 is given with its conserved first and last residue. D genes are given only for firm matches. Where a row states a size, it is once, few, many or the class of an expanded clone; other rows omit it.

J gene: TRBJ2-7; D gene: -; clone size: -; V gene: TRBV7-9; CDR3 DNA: TGTGCCAGCAGCTCCGCGTACGAGCAGTACTTC; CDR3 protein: CASSSAYEQYF
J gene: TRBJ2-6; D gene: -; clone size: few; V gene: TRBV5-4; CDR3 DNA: TGTGCCAGCAGTGCTAGGGTCTCTGGGGCCAACGTCCTGACTTTC; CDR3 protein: CASSARVSGANVLTF
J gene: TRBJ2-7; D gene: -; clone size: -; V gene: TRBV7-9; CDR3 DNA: TGTGCCAGCAGCCCCCCCAGGCGGATCGGTTACGAGCAGTACTTC; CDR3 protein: CASSPPRRIGYEQYF
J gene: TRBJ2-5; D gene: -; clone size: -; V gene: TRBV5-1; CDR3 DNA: TGCGCCAGCAGATTGGGGCGGAACCAAGAGACCCAGTACTTC; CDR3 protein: CASRLGRNQETQYF
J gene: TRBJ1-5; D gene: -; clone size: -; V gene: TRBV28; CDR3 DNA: TGTGCCAGCAGTTCGGTGGGGGGTGGGAATCAGCCCCAGCATTTT; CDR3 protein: CASSSVGGGNQPQHF
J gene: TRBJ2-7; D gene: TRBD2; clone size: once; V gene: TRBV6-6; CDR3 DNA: TGTGCCAGCAGAATAGGGCTAGCGGTGAACGAGCAGTACTTC; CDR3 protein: CASRIGLAVNEQYF
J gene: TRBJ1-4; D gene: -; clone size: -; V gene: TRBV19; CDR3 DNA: TGTGCCAGTAGTATAGCCCGGGGGCGAGTTGAAAAACTGTTTTTT; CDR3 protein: CASSIARGRVEKLFF
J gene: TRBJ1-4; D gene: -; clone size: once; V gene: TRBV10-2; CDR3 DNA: TGCGCCAGCAGAGGCTCCGGGACCACAACTAATGAAAAACTGTTTTTT; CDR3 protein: CASRGSGTTTNEKLFF
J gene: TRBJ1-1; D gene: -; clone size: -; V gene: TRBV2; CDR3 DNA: TGTGCCAGCAGTGAGGCCGTGGGCACTGAAGCTTTCTTT; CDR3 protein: CASSEAVGTEAFF
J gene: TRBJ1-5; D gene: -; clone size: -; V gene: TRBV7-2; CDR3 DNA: TGCGCCAGCAGCCAGTGGACGGAGAATCAGCCCCAGCATTTT; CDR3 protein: CASSQWTENQPQHF
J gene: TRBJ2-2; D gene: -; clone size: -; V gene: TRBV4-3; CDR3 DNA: TGCGCCAGCAGCCAAGCGACAGCATCGAACACCGGGGAGCTGTTTTTT; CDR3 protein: CASSQATASNTGELFF
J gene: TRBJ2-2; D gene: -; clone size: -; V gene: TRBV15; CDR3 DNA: TGTGCCACCAGCAGAGAGACCGTAAGTGCCACAGCGGCCGGGGAGCTGTTTTTT; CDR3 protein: CATSRETVSATAAGELFF
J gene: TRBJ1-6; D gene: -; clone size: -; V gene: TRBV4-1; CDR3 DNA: TGCGCCAGCAGCCAAGGGGGGAGGTGGTCACCCCTCCACTTT; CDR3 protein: CASSQGGRWSPLHF
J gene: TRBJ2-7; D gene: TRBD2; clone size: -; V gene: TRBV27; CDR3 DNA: TGTGCCAGCAGGACTACTAGCGGCGAGCAGTACTTC; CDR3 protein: CASRTTSGEQYF
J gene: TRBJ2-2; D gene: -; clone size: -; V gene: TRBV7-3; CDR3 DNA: TGTGCCAGCAGCTTAAAGGGAACGAACACCGGGGAGCTGTTTTTT; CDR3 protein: CASSLKGTNTGELFF
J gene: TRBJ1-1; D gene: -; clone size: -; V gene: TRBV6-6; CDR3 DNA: TGTGCCAGCAGAGATTACATAAACACTGAAGCTTTCTTT; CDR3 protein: CASRDYINTEAFF
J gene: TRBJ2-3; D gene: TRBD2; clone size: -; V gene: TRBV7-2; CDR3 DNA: TGTGCCAGCAGCTCGCGACTAGCGGGAGCTTTAGCGGATACGCAGTATTTT; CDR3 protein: CASSSRLAGALADTQYF
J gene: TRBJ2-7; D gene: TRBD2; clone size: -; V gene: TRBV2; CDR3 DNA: TGTGCCAGCACCGGGGAGGGAGTTGCGTACGAGCAGTACTTC; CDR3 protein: CASTGEGVAYEQYF
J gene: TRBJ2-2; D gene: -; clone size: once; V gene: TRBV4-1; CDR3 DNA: TGCGCCAGCAGCCAAGAGATCGGGAGTGTCACCGGGGAGCTGTTTTTT; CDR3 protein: CASSQEIGSVTGELFF
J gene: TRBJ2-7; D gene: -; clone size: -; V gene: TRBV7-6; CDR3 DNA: TGTGCCAGCAGCTTAAGGGCAAGCTCCTACGAGCAGTACTTC; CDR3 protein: CASSLRASSYEQYF
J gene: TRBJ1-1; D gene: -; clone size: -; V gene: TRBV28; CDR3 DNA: TGTGCCAGCAGTTTATTCGACCGAAAGGGGTCTGAAGCTTTCTTT; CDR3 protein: CASSLFDRKGSEAFF
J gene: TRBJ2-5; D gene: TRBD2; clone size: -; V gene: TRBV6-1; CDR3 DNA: TGTGCCAGCAGTGAAGCACCCCCGGGACTAGCGGGGGAGACCCAGTACTTC; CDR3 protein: CASSEAPPGLAGETQYF
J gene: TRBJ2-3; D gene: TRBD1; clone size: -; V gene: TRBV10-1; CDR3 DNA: TGCGCCAGCAGTGAGGGGACAGGGAATACGCAGTATTTT; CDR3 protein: CASSEGTGNTQYF
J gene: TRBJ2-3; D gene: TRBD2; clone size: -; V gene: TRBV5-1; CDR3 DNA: TGCGCCAGCAGCTTGGGTGGCGGGGGGGCCCTCGCGTACACAGATACGCAGTATTTT; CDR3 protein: CASSLGGGGALAYTDTQYF
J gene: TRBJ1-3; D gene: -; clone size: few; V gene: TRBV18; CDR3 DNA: TGTGCCAGCTCACCACAAGGCGGGGGACACCACTTT; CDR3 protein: CASSPQGGGHHF
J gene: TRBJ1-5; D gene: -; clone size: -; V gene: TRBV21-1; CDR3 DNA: TGTGCCAGCAGCAAGCGGGCTTGGGCCCCTTTAACGGCAGGACTTCCGAGCAATCAGCCCCAGCATTTT; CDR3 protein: CASSKRAWAPLTAGLPSNQPQHF
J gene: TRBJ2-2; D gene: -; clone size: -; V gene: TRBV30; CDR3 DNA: TGTGCCTGGAGTGTAGCGCAGGCCGGGGAGCTGTTTTTT; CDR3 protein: CAWSVAQAGELFF
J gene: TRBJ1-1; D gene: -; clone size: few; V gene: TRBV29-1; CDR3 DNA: TGCAGCGAAGTTGCGAACACTGAAGCTTTCTTT; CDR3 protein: CSEVANTEAFF
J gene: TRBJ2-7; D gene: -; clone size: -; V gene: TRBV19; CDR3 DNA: TGTGCCAGTAGTAGAGTTAGCGAGAGCTACGAGCAGTACTTC; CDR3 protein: CASSRVSESYEQYF
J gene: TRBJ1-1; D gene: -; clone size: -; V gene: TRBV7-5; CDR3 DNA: TGTGTCAGAAGCTCACGAGCCGGGACTGTGAACACTGAAGCTTTCTTT; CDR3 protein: CVRSSRAGTVNTEAFF
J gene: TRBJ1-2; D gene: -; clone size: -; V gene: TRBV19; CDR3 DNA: TGTGCCAGTAGTTACGTAGGCCGCACCAACTATGGCTACACCTTC; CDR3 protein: CASSYVGRTNYGYTF
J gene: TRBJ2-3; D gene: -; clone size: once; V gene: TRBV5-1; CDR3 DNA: TGCGCCAGCAGCTTGGAACTGGCGACGGAAGATACGCAGTATTTT; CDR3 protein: CASSLELATEDTQYF
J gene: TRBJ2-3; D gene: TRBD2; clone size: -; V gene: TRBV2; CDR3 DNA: TGTGCCAGTGCGTATACCGGGACTAGCGAGGGTTTTGGCACAGATACGCAGTATTTT; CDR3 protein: CASAYTGTSEGFGTDTQYF
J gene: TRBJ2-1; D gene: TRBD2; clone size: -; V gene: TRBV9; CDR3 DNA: TGTGCCAGCAGCGTAGGCGGGGGGGCCGGGAATGAGCAGTTCTTC; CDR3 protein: CASSVGGGAGNEQFF
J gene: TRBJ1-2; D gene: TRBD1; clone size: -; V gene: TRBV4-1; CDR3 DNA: TGCGCCAGCAGCCAAGGGACAGGGAGCCGGCCCCATGGCTACACCTTC; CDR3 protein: CASSQGTGSRPHGYTF
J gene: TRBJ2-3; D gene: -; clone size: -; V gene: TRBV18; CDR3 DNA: TGTGCCAGCTCACCCGATCAAGGAACGCAGTATTTT; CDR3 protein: CASSPDQGTQYF
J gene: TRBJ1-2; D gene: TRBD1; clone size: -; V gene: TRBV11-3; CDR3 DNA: TGTGCCAGCAGCTTCCCGGACAGGGGATGGTACACCTTC; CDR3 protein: CASSFPDRGWYTF
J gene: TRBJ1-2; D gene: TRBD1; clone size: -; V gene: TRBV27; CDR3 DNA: TGTGCCAGCAGCCGAACAACAGGGGTTGGGTTTTATGGCTACACCTTC; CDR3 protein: CASSRTTGVGFYGYTF
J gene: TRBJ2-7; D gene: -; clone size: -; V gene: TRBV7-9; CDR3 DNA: TGTGCCAGCAGCCCAGGGGCCGCCGAGCAGTACTTC; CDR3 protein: CASSPGAAEQYF
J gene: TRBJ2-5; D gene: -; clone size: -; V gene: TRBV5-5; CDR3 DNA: TGTGCCAGCAGCTTTCGTGGCAGTGGGGAAGGGACCCAGTACTTC; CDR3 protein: CASSFRGSGEGTQYF
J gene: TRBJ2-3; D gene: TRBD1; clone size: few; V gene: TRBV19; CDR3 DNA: TGTGCCAGTAACACAGGGGCCGTCCTACCCACAGATACGCAGTATTTT; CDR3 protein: CASNTGAVLPTDTQYF
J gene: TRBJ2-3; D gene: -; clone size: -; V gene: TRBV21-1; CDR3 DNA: TGTGCCAGCAAGTGGAAGCCTAGCACAGATACGCAGTATTTT; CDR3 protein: CASKWKPSTDTQYF
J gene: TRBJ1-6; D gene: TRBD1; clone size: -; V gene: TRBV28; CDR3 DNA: TGTGCCAGCAGTGCATTACCGGGACAGTATAATTCACCCCTCCACTTT; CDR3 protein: CASSALPGQYNSPLHF
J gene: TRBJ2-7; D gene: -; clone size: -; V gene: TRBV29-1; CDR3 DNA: TGCAGCGTTGGTGGTGCCTACGAGCAGTACTTC; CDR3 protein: CSVGGAYEQYF
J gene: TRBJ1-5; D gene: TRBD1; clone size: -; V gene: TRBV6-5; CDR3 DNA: TGTGCCACCGCGACAGGGAACGGCAATCAGCCCCAGCATTTT; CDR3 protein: CATATGNGNQPQHF
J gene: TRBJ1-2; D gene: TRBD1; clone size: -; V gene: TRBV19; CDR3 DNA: TGTGCCAGTAGTGTCACCAGGGGGGCGGCCTCCTATGGCTACACCTTC; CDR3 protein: CASSVTRGAASYGYTF
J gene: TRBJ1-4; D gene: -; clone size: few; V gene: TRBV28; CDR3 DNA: TGTGCCAGCAGTTTAAATTGGGGAGCAACTAATGAAAAACTGTTTTTT; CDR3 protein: CASSLNWGATNEKLFF
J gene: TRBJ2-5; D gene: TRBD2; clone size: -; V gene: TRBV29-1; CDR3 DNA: TGCAGCGTTGCATTTACTAGCGGGGGCGGGGAGACCCAGTACTTC; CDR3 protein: CSVAFTSGGGETQYF
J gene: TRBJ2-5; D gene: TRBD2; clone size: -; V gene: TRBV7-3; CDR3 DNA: TGTGCCAGCAGCCCCCAGGGTAGCGGGCGACAAGAGACCCAGTACTTC; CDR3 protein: CASSPQGSGRQETQYF